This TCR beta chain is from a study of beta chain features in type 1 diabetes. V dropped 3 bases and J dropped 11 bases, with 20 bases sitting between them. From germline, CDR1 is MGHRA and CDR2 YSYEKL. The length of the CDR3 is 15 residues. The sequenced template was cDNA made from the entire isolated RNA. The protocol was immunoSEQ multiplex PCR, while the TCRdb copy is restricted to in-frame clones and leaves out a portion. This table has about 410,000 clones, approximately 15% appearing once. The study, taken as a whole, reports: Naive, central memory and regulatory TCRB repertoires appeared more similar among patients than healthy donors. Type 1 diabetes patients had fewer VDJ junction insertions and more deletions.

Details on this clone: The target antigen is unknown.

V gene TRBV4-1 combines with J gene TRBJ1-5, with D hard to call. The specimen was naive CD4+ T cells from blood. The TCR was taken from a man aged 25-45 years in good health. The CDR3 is CASSQATATFGSQHF. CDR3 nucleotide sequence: TGCGCCAGCAGCCAGGCCACAGCCACTTTTGGATCCCAGCATTTT.